This T cell receptor (beta chain) was obtained from a study of regulatory T cells in long-lasting Graves disease. As to time point: newly diagnosed GD, antithyroid drugs for less than 3 months. Isolated PBMC RNA provided the starting material for the TCR library. Germline trimming cut 7 bases from V and 7 bases from J; bases unmatched to any gene: 8. CDR3 length: 14 amino acids. Looked up from germline, CDR1 is SQVTM and CDR2 is ANQGSEA. Library construction for TCR beta used iRepertoire HTBI primers and Arm-PCR of CDR3 regions. Via MiXCR, TCRdb re-called the multiplex PCR reads, giving one row per CDR3 protein. In the table there are more than 350,000 distinct CDR3 sequences, around 14% of which are singletons. As to this clonotype: This may come from a read error, since a much larger clone is one base off.

The same sample was also studied in work on T cells in Graves' hyperthyroidism and ophthalmopathy. That report adds: Hyperthyroidism of Graves' type that showed no ophthalmopathy progression within 18 months was stable. Each diagnosis was grounded in clinical symptoms, serum thyroxine and TRAb, thyroid ultrasound, and orbital computed tomography. Researchers report that a 13 V-J model separated ophthalmopathy from stable hyperthyroidism.

The sample was peripheral blood mononuclear cells (PBMCs), taken at new diagnosis, from a patient treated with antithyroid drugs. The chain has TRBV29-1 and TRBJ2-7; 15 nucleotides align to TRBD2. The source of this sequence is a woman aged 25 to 39 with Graves disease. CDR3 residues: CSAGLAGGSHEQYF. CDR3 sequence (DNA): TGCAGCGCTGGACTAGCGGGAGGGAGCCATGAGCAGTACTTC.